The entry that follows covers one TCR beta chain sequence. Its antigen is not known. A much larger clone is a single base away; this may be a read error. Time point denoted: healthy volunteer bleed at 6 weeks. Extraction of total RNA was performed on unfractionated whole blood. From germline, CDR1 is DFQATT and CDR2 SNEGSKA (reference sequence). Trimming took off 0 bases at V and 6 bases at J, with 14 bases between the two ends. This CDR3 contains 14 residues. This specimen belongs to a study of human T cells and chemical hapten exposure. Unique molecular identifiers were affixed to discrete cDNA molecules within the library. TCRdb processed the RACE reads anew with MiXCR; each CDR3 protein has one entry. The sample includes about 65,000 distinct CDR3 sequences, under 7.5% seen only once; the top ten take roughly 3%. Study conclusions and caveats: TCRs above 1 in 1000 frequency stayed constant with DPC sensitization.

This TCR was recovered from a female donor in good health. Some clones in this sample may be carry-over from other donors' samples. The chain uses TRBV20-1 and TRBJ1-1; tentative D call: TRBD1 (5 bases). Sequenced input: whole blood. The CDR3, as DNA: TGCAGTGCTAGAGATTCGCAGGGTGGAGCTGAAGCTTTCTTT. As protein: CSARDSQGGAEAFF.